This is a list of T cell receptor beta chains from one sample in a study of T cell changes during pregnancy in multiple sclerosis. This table comes from immunoSEQ multiplex PCR, and its TCRdb copy is limited to in-frame clones, with some not included. The sample consists of roughly 68,000 clones, about 92% of them appearing once. The material sequenced was peripheral blood, taken in the second trimester of pregnancy. The receptors were gathered from a female donor in good health, enrolled as a control in a pregnancy study. Both conserved end residues are part of each CDR3. The D gene is left open where the match is weak. Size values are once, few and many counts, or a class for expanded clones, and some rows have none.

TRBJ2-1	TRBD1	TRBV12-5	NA	TGTGCTAGTGGTTTGCCCCAGGGGGCGGCTACGGACAATGAGCAGTTCTTC	CASGLPQGAATDNEQFF
TRBJ2-7	TRBD1	TRBV5-8	NA	TGTGCCAGCAGCTTGGGTTCGGGACAGGGGCTAATCGAGCAGTACTTC	CASSLGSGQGLIEQYF
TRBJ2-3	TRBD2	TRBV13	once	TGTGCCAGCAGCTTCATAGCGGGAGCGGCGTATTTT	CASSFIAGAAYF
TRBJ2-3	NA	TRBV4-1	NA	TGCGCCAGCAGCCAACAGGGGCCTAGCACAGATACGCAGTATTTT	CASSQQGPSTDTQYF
TRBJ1-2	NA	TRBV20-1	NA	TGCAGTGCTAGAGAGTCGGATGGCTACACCTTC	CSARESDGYTF
TRBJ1-6	NA	TRBV27	NA	TGTGCCAGCAGTTTCGGAGAAGATTCACCCCTCCACTTT	CASSFGEDSPLHF
TRBJ1-3	NA	TRBV19	once	TGTGCCAGTAGCGTTGGGACTGACTCTGGAAACACCATATATTTT	CASSVGTDSGNTIYF
TRBJ2-3	TRBD2	TRBV6-5	NA	TGTGCCAGCCGAGGACTAGACGTTCTCACAGATACGCAGTATTTT	CASRGLDVLTDTQYF
TRBJ2-6	TRBD1	TRBV9	NA	TGTGCCAGCAGCCCTTATTACAGGGGACGCAGCTCTGGGGCCAACGTCCTGACTTTC	CASSPYYRGRSSGANVLTF
TRBJ1-3	NA	TRBV6-6	NA	TGTGCCAGCAGTGCCCTCGCTCAGGGGACTGGAAACACCATATATTTT	CASSALAQGTGNTIYF
TRBJ2-3	NA	TRBV28	NA	TGTGCCAGCAGTCCGGACAGATGGGGGAGGGCTAGCACAGATACGCAGTATTTT	CASSPDRWGRASTDTQYF
TRBJ1-1	TRBD1	TRBV10-3	NA	TGTGCCATCAGTGAGCCTTTAGGGACAGGGAACACTGAAGCTTTCTTT	CAISEPLGTGNTEAFF
TRBJ1-2	NA	TRBV25-1	NA	TGTGCCAGCAGTTCGGAGGGTACCTATGGCTACACCTTC	CASSSEGTYGYTF
TRBJ2-1	TRBD2	TRBV7-2	NA	TGTGCCAGCAGTTATAGCAGGACTAGCGGCTACAATGAGCAGTTCTTC	CASSYSRTSGYNEQFF
TRBJ2-2	TRBD1	TRBV7-6	NA	TGTGCCAGCAGCTCCGGAAGACAGGGGAACACCGGGGAGCTGTTTTTT	CASSSGRQGNTGELFF
TRBJ2-1	TRBD2	TRBV4-2	once	TGTGCCAGCAGCCCCCAGACTAGCGGGTACTCCTACAATGAGCAGTTCTTC	CASSPQTSGYSYNEQFF
TRBJ2-1	TRBD2	TRBV6-5	NA	TGTGCCAGCAGTTCCGGGCGGGAGCTCTACAATGAGCAGTTCTTC	CASSSGRELYNEQFF
TRBJ1-1	NA	TRBV13	NA	TGTGCCAGCAGCTTATCACTAGGGAACACTGAAGCTTTCTTT	CASSLSLGNTEAFF
TRBJ1-5	NA	TRBV6-4	NA	TGTGCCAGCAGTGACAGGGAGCAAGGGCCCCAGCATTTT	CASSDREQGPQHF
TRBJ1-1	NA	TRBV18	NA	TGTGCCAGCTCACCAATGGCGACTGAGAACACTGAAGCTTTCTTT	CASSPMATENTEAFF
TRBJ2-1	NA	TRBV15	once	TGTGCCACCAGCAGAGCGGGTGCCCTCAATGAGCAGTTCTTC	CATSRAGALNEQFF
TRBJ1-1	NA	TRBV7-9	NA	TGTGCCAGCAGCACAGGGTTGGGCACTGAAGCTTTCTTT	CASSTGLGTEAFF
TRBJ2-7	TRBD1	TRBV7-2	NA	TGTGCCAGCAGCAGTCGGACAGGGAGTTCCTACGAGCAGTACTTC	CASSSRTGSSYEQYF
TRBJ1-1	NA	TRBV6-5	NA	TGTGCCAGCAGTTATGGGCGAAACACTGAAGCTTTCTTT	CASSYGRNTEAFF
TRBJ1-5	TRBD1	TRBV19	NA	TGTGCCAGTAGGTCCATCCACCAGGGGGTGGGTCAGCCCCAGCATTTT	CASRSIHQGVGQPQHF
TRBJ1-2	NA	TRBV5-5	NA	TGTGCCAGCAGTGAAAGGGGGGGATTAGGCTACACCTTC	CASSERGGLGYTF
TRBJ1-3	TRBD1	TRBV9	NA	TGTGCCAGCAGCATCCGGACAGGGACTTTTGGAAACACCATATATTTT	CASSIRTGTFGNTIYF
TRBJ1-3	TRBD1	TRBV27	NA	TGTGCCAGCAGTCCCGGGACAGGGGGAAACACCATATATTTT	CASSPGTGGNTIYF
TRBJ1-3	NA	TRBV28	NA	TGTGCCAGCACCACTGAAATGGCCAGGGGAAACACCATATATTTT	CASTTEMARGNTIYF
TRBJ2-3	TRBD2	TRBV13	NA	TGTGCCAGCAGCCATCGGACTAGCGGGAGCGTCACAGATACGCAGTATTTT	CASSHRTSGSVTDTQYF
TRBJ2-7	NA	TRBV7-9	NA	TGTGCCAGCAGCTTATCGGGGGAGGCCTACGAGCAGTACTTC	CASSLSGEAYEQYF
TRBJ2-1	NA	TRBV7-2	NA	TGTGCCAGCAGCCCCAGGTCAGGGTCATGGGAGCAGTTCTTC	CASSPRSGSWEQFF
TRBJ2-2	TRBD2	TRBV4-2	NA	TGTGCCAGCAGCCACTTTAGCGGGAGGGCCACTGGGGAGCTGTTTTTT	CASSHFSGRATGELFF
TRBJ2-7	NA	TRBV5-4	NA	TGTGCCAGCAGCTTGGCACCAGCGCGGTACGAGCAGTACTTC	CASSLAPARYEQYF
TRBJ2-7	TRBD2	TRBV15	NA	TGTGCCACCAGCAGAGCGCCTAGCGGGAGTCCCAGCTCCTACGAGCAGTACTTC	CATSRAPSGSPSSYEQYF
TRBJ2-5	NA	TRBV5-6	NA	TGTGCCAGCAGCTTGCTTGAGCGGTACCTCCAAGAGACCCAGTACTTC	CASSLLERYLQETQYF
TRBJ2-7	TRBD2	TRBV6-5	NA	TGTGCCAGCAGGGTACTAGCGAATTCCTACGAGCAGTACTTC	CASRVLANSYEQYF
TRBJ2-1	TRBD2	TRBV2	NA	TGTGCCGACGGGACTAGCGGCAACAATGAGCAGTTCTTC	CADGTSGNNEQFF
TRBJ2-6	NA	TRBV6-4	NA	TGTGCCAGGCACAAAGACAGCTCCTCTGGGGCCAACGTCCTGACTTTC	CARHKDSSSGANVLTF
TRBJ1-1	NA	TRBV27	NA	TGTGCCAGCCGACCAGGGGCGTCGGTAACTGAAGCTTTCTTT	CASRPGASVTEAFF
TRBJ2-5	TRBD2	TRBV2	NA	TGTGCCAGCAAGCGGGACCGGGGAGAGACCCAGTACTTC	CASKRDRGETQYF
TRBJ2-7	TRBD1	TRBV29-1	few	TGCAGCCCTGGACAGGCCTACGAGCAGTACTTC	CSPGQAYEQYF
TRBJ2-3	NA	TRBV6-5	NA	TGTGCCAGCACTTCCCCGGGACTGACAGATACGCAGTATTTT	CASTSPGLTDTQYF
TRBJ1-5	TRBD1	TRBV7-8	once	TGTGCCAGCAGCTCGGCCGGGACAGGGAGCTTAAACCAGCCCCAGCATTTT	CASSSAGTGSLNQPQHF
TRBJ2-1	TRBD1	TRBV29-1	NA	TGCAGCGTTGAAGATCACATGGGGACAGGGAAGGTCGATGAGCAGTTCTTC	CSVEDHMGTGKVDEQFF
TRBJ2-3	TRBD2	TRBV10-3	NA	TGTGCCATCAGTGAGACCGGACTAGCGGGGGTTTCTAGCACAGATACGCAGTATTTT	CAISETGLAGVSSTDTQYF
TRBJ2-7	TRBD1	TRBV4-3	NA	TGCGCCAGCAGCCAACTTGGGCCGGGACAGGGGACCTACGAGCAGTACTTC	CASSQLGPGQGTYEQYF
TRBJ2-6	TRBD1	TRBV4-3	NA	TGCGCCAGCAGCCTCGGGACAGGGGGGATCTCTGGGGCCAACGTCCTGACTTTC	CASSLGTGGISGANVLTF
TRBJ2-1	TRBD1	TRBV28	NA	TGTGCCAGCAGTTTAACAGGGGGCAATGAGCAGTTCTTC	CASSLTGGNEQFF
TRBJ1-5	NA	TRBV19	NA	TGTGCCAGTAGGATCGACAGGCGTGGACAGCCCCAGCATTTT	CASRIDRRGQPQHF
TRBJ2-3	TRBD2	TRBV28	NA	TGTGCCAGTCTAGCGGGGACAGATACGCAGTATTTT	CASLAGTDTQYF
TRBJ2-3	TRBD2	TRBV6-6	NA	TGTGCCACCTTTTTAGCGGGAGGAGGCACAGATACGCAGTATTTT	CATFLAGGGTDTQYF